Each of the 5 T cell receptor beta chains below was sequenced from the same sample in a study of blood T cell repertoires in COVID-19. Here immunoSEQ multiplex PCR was the method, and the copy in TCRdb shows in-frame clones only, minus some. The table shows about 210,000 clones, with 65% to 90% occurring only once. The specimen sequenced was PBMCs or T cells enriched from blood (not recorded which). All receptors come from a woman aged 50 to 60 with acute COVID-19.

The V call is TRBV10-3, the J call TRBJ2-1; perhaps TRBD1 as D (7 bases). Germline V gives CDR1 ENHRY, CDR2 SYGVKD. With 0 bases removed from V and 7 bases from J, the gap between germline ends came to 37 bases. The CDR3 extends over 23 amino acids. The CDR3 region has the DNA TGTGCCATCAGTGAGTCGGAACTTAGCGCCTCAATCGAGTTAATCAGGGGGGTAAATGAGCAGTTCTTC. Residues: CAISESELSASIELIRGVNEQFF.

The chain links TRBV21-1 to TRBJ2-1; the table's TRBD2 call for D was not verified on the DNA. TRBV21-1 is a known pseudogene. The CDR3 is 19 amino acids. In DNA, the CDR3 is TGTGCCAGCAGCAAAGTAGCCGGGCTAGCCTTCTGCTCCTACAATGAGCAGTTCTTC. Protein product: CASSKVAGLAFCSYNEQFF.

The chain links TRBV27 to TRBJ1-6; TRBD1 agrees at 9 bases. V shed 5 bases, J shed 10 bases, and the junction held 9 bases outside the gene matches. The germline V gene encodes CDR1 MNHEY and CDR2 SMNVEV (reference sequence). The CDR3 spans 15 residues. The CDR3 loop reads CASSPGQGRGSPLHF. In DNA, the CDR3 is TGTGCCAGCAGTCCCGGACAGGGGCGAGGATCACCCCTCCACTTT.

V is TRBV9 and J is TRBJ2-7; the D gene is possibly TRBD1 (6 bases). Germline V CDR1 and CDR2: SGDLS, YYNGEE. The CDR3 loop spans 14 amino acids. Trimming took 3 bases from V and 2 from J, leaving 12 bases between them. The CDR3 protein is CASSAGQPAYEQYF. CDR3 in DNA: TGTGCCAGCAGCGCTGGACAGCCAGCCTACGAGCAGTACTTC.

V is TRBV19 and J is TRBJ2-3; weak D call: TRBD1 (5 bases). With 3 bases removed from V and 5 bases from J, the gap between germline ends came to 12 bases. The CDR3 is 14 amino acids. The V gene's germline CDR1 is LNHDA and CDR2 SQIVND (reference sequence). CDR3 sequence reads: CASSISQVGDTQYF. As DNA, the CDR3 is TGTGCCAGTAGTATTTCACAGGTTGGAGATACGCAGTATTTT.